A few counts support the clone carrying this TCR beta chain. The antigen is unknown. V was pared by 4 bases and J by 4 bases, with 11 bases of the junction left unmatched. CDR3 length: 17 amino acids. The germline CDR1 and CDR2 sequences are MGHRA and YSYEKL. The sample comes from a study of T-cell memory formation after mild COVID-19. Study outcomes and limitations: Cross-reactive memory appears to have joined, as suggested by some responding clones showing up in pre-infection memory.

TCRdb itself ran the 5' RACE reads through MiXCR, one entry per CDR3 protein. The data hold a few hundred thousand distinct CDR3 sequences, with over 25% observed a single time. The chain has TRBV4-1 and TRBJ2-1; 9 bases line up with TRBD2. Sequencing was performed on PBMCs or a T cell subset sorted from them (not recorded which). The clonotype comes from an adult woman who had mild COVID-19 (a few samples of this study predate the infection). Cell type and time point are not known. CDR3 protein: CASSRIFSGGIYNEQFF. The CDR3 DNA reads TGCGCCAGCAGCCGAATTTTTAGCGGGGGAATTTACAATGAGCAGTTCTTC.